The TCR beta chain under discussion was sequenced for a study of T cells in Graves' hyperthyroidism and ophthalmopathy. Study-wide points: Ophthalmopathy onset followed model prediction by a median about seven months.

This clonotype has ten or more counts. The antigen remains undetermined. There are 15 residues in the CDR3. Germline V CDR1 and CDR2: LNHDA, SQIVND (reference sequence). V lost 7 bases and J lost 0, with 10 bases in between. Researchers took RNA transcripts and amplified the TCR beta CDR3 regions from them. HTBI primers were employed in a first-round RT-PCR of the TCR CDR3. TCRdb used MiXCR to reprocess the multiplex PCR reads, holding one entry per CDR3 protein. Here the sample spans over 700,000 distinct CDR3 sequences, roughly 40% being singletons. The receptor was isolated from a man aged 18 to 30 with Graves' hyperthyroidism. The material sequenced was blood. The V gene is TRBV19, the J gene TRBJ1-6, with TRBD1 as a possible D gene (5 bases). The CDR3 region is CASNTGSSYNSPLHF. CDR3 sequence (DNA): TGTGCCAGTAACACAGGCAGCTCCTATAATTCACCCCTCCACTTT.